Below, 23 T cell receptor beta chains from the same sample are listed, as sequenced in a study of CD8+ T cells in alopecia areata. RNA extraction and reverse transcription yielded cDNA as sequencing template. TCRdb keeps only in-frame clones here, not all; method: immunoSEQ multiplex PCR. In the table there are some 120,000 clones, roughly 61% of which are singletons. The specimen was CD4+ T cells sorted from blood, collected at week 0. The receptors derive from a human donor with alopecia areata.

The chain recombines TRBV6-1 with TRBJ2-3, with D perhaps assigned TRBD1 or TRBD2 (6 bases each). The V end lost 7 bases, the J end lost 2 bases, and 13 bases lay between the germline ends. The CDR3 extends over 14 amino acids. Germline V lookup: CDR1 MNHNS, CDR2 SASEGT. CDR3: CASIPGAHTDTQYF. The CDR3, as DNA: TGTGCCAGCATACCGGGGGCCCACACAGATACGCAGTATTTT.

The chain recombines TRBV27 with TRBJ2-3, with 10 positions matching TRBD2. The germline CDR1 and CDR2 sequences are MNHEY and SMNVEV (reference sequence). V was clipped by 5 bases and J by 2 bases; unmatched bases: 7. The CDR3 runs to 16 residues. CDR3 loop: CASSVFLAGATDTQYF. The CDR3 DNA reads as TGTGCCAGCAGTGTCTTCCTAGCGGGAGCCACAGATACGCAGTATTTT.

The CDR3 nucleotides read TGTGCCAGCAGCTCCGCAGGGGGGGCCAACGTCCTGACTTTC. Translating gives CASSSAGGANVLTF. V usage is TRBV11-2 and J usage is TRBJ2-6; D is perhaps TRBD1 (5 bases). Trimming took off 4 bases at V and 4 bases at J, with 8 bases between the two ends. The length of the CDR3 is 14 residues. Per the germline V gene, CDR1 is SGHAT and CDR2 is FQNNGV.

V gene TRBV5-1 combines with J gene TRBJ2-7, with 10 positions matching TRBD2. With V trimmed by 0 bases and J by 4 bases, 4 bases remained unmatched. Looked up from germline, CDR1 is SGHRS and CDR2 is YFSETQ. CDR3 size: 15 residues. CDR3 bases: TGCGCCAGCAGCTTGGAAGCGGGAGGGCCTTACGAGCAGTACTTC. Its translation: CASSLEAGGPYEQYF.

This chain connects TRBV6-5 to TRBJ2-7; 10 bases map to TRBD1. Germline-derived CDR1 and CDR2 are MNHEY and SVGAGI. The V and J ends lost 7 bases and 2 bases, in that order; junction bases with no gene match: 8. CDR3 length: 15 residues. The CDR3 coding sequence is TGTGCCAGCACCAGAGGACAGGGGGGGACCTACGAGCAGTACTTC. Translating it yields CASTRGQGGTYEQYF.

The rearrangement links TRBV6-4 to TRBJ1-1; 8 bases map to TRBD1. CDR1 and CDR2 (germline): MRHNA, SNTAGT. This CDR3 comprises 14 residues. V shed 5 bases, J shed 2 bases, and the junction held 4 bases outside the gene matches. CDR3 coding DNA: TGTGCCAGCAGTCCAGGGGGCGCAAACACTGAAGCTTTCTTT. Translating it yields CASSPGGANTEAFF.

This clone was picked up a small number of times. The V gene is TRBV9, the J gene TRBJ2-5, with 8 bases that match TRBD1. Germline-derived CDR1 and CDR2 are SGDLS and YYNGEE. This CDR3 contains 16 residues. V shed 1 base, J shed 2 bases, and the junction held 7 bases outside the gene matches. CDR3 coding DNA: TGTGCCAGCAGCGTATTCAGGGGGCTAGCGCAAGAGACCCAGTACTTC. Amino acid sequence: CASSVFRGLAQETQYF.

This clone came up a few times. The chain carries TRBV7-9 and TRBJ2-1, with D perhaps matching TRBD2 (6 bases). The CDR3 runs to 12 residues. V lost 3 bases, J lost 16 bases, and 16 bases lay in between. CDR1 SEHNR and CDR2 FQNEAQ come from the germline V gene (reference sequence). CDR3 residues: CASSFWRDVQFF. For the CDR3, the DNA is TGTGCCAGCAGCTTCTGGCGGGACGTCCAATTCTTC.

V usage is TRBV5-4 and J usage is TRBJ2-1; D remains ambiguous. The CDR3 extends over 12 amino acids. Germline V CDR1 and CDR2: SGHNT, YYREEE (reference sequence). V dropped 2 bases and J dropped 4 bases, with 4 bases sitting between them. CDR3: CASSLNYNEQFF. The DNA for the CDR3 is TGTGCCAGCAGCTTAAATTACAATGAGCAGTTCTTC.

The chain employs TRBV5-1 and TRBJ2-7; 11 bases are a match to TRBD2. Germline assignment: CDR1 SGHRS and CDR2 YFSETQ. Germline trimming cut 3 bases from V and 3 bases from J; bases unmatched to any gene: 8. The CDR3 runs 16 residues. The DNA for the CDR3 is TGCGCCAGCAGCTCCGGGGAACTAGCGGGGGACTACGAGCAGTACTTC. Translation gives CASSSGELAGDYEQYF.

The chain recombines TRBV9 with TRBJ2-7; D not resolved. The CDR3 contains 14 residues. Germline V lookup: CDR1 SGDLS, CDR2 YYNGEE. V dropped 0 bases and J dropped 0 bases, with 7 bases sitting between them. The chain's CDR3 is CASSVDHSSYEQYF. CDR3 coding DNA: TGTGCCAGCAGCGTAGACCACAGCTCCTACGAGCAGTACTTC.

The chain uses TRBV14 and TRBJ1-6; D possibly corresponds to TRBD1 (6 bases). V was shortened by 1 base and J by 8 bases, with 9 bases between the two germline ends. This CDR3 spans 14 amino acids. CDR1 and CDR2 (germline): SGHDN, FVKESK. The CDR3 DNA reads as TGTGCCAGCAGCCAAGTACACAGGGATTCACCCCTCCACTTT. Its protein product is CASSQVHRDSPLHF.

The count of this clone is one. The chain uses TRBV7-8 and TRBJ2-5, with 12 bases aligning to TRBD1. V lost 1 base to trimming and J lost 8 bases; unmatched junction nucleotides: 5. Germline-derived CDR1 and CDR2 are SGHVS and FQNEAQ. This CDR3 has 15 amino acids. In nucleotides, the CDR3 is TGTGCCAGCAGCTTAGGGCAGGGGACAGGGGGCACCCAGTACTTC. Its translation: CASSLGQGTGGTQYF.

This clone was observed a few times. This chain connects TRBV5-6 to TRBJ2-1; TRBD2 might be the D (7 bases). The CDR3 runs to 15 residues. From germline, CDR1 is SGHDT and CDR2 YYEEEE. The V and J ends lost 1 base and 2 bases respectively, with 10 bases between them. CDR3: CASSLRGAAYNEQFF. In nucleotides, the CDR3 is TGTGCCAGCAGCTTGCGGGGGGCAGCCTACAATGAGCAGTTCTTC. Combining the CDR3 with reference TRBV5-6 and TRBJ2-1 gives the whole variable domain DAGVTQSPTHLIKTRGQQVTLRCSPKSGHDTVSWYQQALGQGPQFIFQYYEEEERQRGNFPDRFSGHQFPNYSSELNVNALLLGDSALYLCASSLRGAAYNEQFFGPGTRLTVL.

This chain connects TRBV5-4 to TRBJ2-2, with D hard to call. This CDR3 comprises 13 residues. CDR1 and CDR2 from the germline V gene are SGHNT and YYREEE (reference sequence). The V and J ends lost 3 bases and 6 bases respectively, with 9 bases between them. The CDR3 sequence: CASSSSRSGELFF. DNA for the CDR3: TGTGCCAGCAGCTCATCCCGGTCCGGGGAGCTGTTTTTT.

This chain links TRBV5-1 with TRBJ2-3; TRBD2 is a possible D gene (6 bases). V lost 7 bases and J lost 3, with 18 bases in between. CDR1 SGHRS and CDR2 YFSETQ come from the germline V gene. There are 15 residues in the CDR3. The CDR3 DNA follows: TGCGCCAGCTCCCGCGATGGCGGGAATACAGATACGCAGTATTTT. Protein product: CASSRDGGNTDTQYF.

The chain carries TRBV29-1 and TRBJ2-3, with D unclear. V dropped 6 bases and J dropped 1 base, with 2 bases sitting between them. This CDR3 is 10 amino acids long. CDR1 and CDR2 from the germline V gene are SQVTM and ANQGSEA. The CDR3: CSVRTDTQYF. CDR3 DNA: TGCAGCGTACGCACAGATACGCAGTATTTT.

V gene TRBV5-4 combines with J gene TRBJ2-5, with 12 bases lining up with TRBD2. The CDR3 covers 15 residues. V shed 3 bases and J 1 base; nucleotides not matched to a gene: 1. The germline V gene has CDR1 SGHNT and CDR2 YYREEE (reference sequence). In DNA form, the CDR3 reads TGTGCCAGCAGCTCTAGCGGGGGGGCCCAAGAGACCCAGTACTTC. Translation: CASSSSGGAQETQYF.

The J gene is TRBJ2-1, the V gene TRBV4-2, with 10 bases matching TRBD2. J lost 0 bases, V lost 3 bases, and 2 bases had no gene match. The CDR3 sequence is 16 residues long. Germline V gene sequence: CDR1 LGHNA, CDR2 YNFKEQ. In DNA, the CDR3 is TGTGCCAGCAGCCAGCTAGCGGGGGCCTCCTACAATGAGCAGTTCTTC. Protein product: CASSQLAGASYNEQFF.

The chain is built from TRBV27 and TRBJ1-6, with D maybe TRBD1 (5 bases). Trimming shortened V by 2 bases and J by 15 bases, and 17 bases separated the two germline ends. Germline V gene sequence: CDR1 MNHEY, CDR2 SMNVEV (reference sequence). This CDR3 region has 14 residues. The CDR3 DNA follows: TGTGCCAGCAGTTTAGGAACAGGCCCCGGAGTCCTCCACTTT. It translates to CASSLGTGPGVLHF.

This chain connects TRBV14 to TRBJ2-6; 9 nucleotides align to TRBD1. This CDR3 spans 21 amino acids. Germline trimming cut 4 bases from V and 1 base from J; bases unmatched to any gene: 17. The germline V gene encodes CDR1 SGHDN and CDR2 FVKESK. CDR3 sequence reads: CASSRGTGIDQILSGANVLTF. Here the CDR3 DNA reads TGTGCCAGCAGCCGAGGGACAGGGATTGATCAGATACTGTCTGGGGCCAACGTCCTGACTTTC.

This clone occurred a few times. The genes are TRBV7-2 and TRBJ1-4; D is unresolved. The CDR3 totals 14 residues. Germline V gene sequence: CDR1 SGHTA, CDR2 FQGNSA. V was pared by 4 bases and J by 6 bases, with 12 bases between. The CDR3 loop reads CASSSRREDEKLFF. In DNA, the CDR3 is TGTGCCAGCAGCTCTCGCCGGGAAGATGAAAAACTGTTTTTT. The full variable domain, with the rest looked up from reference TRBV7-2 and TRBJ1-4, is GAGVSQSPSNKVTEKGKDVELRCDPISGHTALYWYRQSLGQGLEFLIYFQGNSAPDKSGLPSDRFSAERTGGSVSTLTIQRTQQEDSAVYLCASSSRREDEKLFFGSGTQLSVL.

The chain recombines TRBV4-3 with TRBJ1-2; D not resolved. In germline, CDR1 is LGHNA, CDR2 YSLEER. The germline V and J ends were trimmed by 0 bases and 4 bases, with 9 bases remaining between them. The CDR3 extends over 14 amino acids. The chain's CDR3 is CASSQDPGSYGYTF. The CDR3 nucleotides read TGCGCCAGCAGCCAAGATCCGGGCTCCTATGGCTACACCTTC.